The T cell receptor (beta chain) under discussion was sequenced for a study of blood T cell repertoires in COVID-19. As for the study in general: Acute and convalescent COVID-19 samples came from the United States, Italy and Spain.

Libraries were prepared by immunoSEQ multiplex PCR; TCRdb keeps only in-frame clonotypes and omits some of them. The sample lists about 94,000 clones; 65% to 85% were seen once. J was trimmed by 4 bases and V by 5 bases; bases with no gene match: 2. From germline, CDR1 is SGHTA and CDR2 FQGNSA. CDR3 length: 13 residues. This receptor was obtained from a man in his 70s with COVID-19, enrolled during active disease. The source material was peripheral blood. The V gene is TRBV7-2, the J gene TRBJ1-3, with TRBD1 matching 7 bases. DNA for the CDR3: TGTGCCAGCAGCACGGGACAGGGAAACACCATATATTTT. Translated, it gives CASSTGQGNTIYF.